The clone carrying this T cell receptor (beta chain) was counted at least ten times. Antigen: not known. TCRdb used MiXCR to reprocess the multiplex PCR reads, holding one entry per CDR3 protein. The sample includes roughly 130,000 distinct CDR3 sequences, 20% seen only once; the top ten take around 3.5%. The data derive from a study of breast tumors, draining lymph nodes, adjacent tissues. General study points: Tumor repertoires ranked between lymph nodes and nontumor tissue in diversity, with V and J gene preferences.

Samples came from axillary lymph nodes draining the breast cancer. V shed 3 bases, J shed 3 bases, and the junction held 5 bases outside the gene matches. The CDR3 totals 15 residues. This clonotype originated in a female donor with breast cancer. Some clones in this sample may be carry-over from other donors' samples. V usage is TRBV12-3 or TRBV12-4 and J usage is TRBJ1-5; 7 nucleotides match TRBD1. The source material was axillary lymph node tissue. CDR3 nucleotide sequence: TGTGCCAGCAGTTTTAGACAGGGCATCAATCAGCCCCAGCATTTT. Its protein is CASSFRQGINQPQHF.